This entry is about one T cell receptor (beta chain). This record comes from a study of blood T cell repertoires in COVID-19. Trimming took 5 bases from V and 2 from J; bases not matched to a gene: 3. Germline V gene lookup returns CDR1 LNHDA and CDR2 SQIVND (reference sequence). The CDR3 length is 14 residues. Libraries were prepared by immunoSEQ multiplex PCR; TCRdb keeps only in-frame clonotypes and omits some of them. The table has 60,000 to 70,000 clones, roughly 90% seen once. What was sequenced was peripheral blood. The chain has TRBV19 and TRBJ2-1; 7 bases line up with TRBD2. The receptor was derived from a woman in her sixties with acute or convalescent COVID-19. The CDR3 DNA sequence: TGTGCCAGTAGTCGGGAGGCCACCTACAATGAGCAGTTCTTC. This gives the protein CASSREATYNEQFF.